This T cell receptor beta chain was found in a study of memory CD4+ T cells and cytomegalovirus serostatus. CDR3 length: 13 amino acids. CDR1 and CDR2 from the germline V gene are SNHLY and FYNNEI. V lost 1 base, J lost 5 bases, and 8 bases lay in between. Single viable CD3+CD4+CD8-CD45RO+ cells were sorted as the memory CD4+ T cells. Original handling: Out-of-frame sequences were removed, leaving 2,204,828 distinct TCRbeta sequences. Repertoires were generated with immunoSEQ multiplex PCR, while TCRdb's copy carries only in-frame clones and drops some. For V, J and clone size, that table is used; D and trimming come from the DNA. This table has around 88,000 clones, 80% appearing once.

The chain combines TRBV2 with TRBJ1-1; unclear D gene. The sequencing sample was made of memory CD4+ T cells from blood. This TCR was recovered from an adult in good health and CMV-seropositive. This chain's CDR3 is CASSEGLVTEAFF. CDR3 sequence (DNA): TGTGCCAGCAGTGAAGGGTTAGTGACTGAAGCTTTCTTT. Variable domain in full (rest from reference TRBV2 and TRBJ1-1): EPEVTQTPSHQVTQMGQEVILRCVPISNHLYFYWYRQILGQKVEFLVSFYNNEISEKSEIFDDQFSVERPDGSNFTLKIRSTKLEDSAMYFCASSEGLVTEAFFGQGTRLTVV.